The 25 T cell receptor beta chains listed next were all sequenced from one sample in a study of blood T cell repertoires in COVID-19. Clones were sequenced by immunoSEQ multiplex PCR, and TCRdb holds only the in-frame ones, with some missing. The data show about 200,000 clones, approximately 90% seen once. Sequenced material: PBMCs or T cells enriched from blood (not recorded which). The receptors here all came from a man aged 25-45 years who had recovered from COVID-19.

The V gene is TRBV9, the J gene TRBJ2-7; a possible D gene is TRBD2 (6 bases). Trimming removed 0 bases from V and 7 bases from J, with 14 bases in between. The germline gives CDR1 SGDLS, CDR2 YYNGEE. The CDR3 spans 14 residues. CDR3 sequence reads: CASSVDGGTGEQYF. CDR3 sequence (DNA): TGTGCCAGCAGCGTAGATGGCGGGACCGGTGAGCAGTACTTC.

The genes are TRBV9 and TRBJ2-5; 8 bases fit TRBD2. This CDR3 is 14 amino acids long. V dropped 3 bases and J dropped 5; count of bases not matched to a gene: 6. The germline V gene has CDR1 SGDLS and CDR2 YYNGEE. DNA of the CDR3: TGTGCCAGCAGCGAAACGGGGGGGCCGGAGACCCAGTACTTC. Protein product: CASSETGGPETQYF.

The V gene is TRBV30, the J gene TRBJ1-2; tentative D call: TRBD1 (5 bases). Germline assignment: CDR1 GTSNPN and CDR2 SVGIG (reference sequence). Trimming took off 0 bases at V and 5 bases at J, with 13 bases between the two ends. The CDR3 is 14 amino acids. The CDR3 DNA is TGTGCCTGGAGTGTATCCGGGGGGAGATATGGCTACACCTTC. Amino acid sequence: CAWSVSGGRYGYTF.

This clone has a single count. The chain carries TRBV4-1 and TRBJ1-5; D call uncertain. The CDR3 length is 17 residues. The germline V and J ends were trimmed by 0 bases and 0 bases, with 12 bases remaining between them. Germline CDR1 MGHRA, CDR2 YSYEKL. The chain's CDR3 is CASSQDLRRNSNQPQHF. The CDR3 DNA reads TGCGCCAGCAGCCAAGATCTTCGCAGAAATAGCAATCAGCCCCAGCATTTT.

The DNA for the CDR3 is TGTGCCAGCAGCTCCTCGGGGGCTGAAGCTTTCTTT. Its protein is CASSSSGAEAFF. The chain carries TRBV7-8 and TRBJ1-1, with D possibly being TRBD1 (5 bases). Germline V CDR1 and CDR2: SGHVS, FQNEAQ. V lost 4 bases and J 6 bases, leaving 9 bases between the germline ends. The CDR3 sequence is 12 residues long.

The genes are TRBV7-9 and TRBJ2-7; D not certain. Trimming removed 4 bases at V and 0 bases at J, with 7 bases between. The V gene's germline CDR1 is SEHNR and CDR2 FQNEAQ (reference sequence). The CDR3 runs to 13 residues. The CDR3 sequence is CASSSYSSYEQYF. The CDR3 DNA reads TGTGCCAGCAGCTCATACAGCTCCTACGAGCAGTACTTC.

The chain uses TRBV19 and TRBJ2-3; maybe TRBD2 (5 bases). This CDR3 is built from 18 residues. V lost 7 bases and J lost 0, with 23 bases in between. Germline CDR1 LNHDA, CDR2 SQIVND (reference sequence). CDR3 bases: TGTGCCAGTACCTCCGGGTTGGGGAGCGTACCTAGCACAGATACGCAGTATTTT. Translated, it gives CASTSGLGSVPSTDTQYF. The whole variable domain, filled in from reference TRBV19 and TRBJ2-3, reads DGGITQSPKYLFRKEGQNVTLSCEQNLNHDAMYWYRQDPGQGLRLIYYSQIVNDFQKGDIAEGYSVSREKKESFPLTVTSAQKNPTAFYLCASTSGLGSVPSTDTQYFGPGTRLTVL.

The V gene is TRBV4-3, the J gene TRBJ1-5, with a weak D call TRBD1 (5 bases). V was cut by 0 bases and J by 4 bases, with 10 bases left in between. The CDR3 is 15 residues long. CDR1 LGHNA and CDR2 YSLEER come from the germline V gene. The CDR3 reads CASSQEWGSNQPQHF. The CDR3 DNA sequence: TGCGCCAGCAGCCAAGAGTGGGGCTCTAATCAGCCCCAGCATTTT.

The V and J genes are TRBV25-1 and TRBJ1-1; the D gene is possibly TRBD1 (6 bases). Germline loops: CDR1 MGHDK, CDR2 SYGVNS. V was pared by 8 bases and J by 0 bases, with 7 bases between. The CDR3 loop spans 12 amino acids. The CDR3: CASGQLNTEAFF. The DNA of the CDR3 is TGTGCCAGCGGACAGCTGAACACTGAAGCTTTCTTT.

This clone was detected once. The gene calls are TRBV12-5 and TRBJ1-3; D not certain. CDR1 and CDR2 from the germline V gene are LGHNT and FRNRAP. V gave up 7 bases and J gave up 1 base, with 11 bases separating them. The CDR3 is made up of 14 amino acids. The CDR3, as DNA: TGTGCTAGTGCCTGGGGAGGGTCTGGAAACACCATATATTTT. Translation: CASAWGGSGNTIYF. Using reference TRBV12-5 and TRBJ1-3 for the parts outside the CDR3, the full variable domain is DARVTQTPRHKVTEMGQEVTMRCQPILGHNTVFWYRQTMMQGLELLAYFRNRAPLDDSGMPKDRFSAEMPDATLATLKIQPSEPRDSAVYFCASAWGGSGNTIYFGEGSWLTVV.

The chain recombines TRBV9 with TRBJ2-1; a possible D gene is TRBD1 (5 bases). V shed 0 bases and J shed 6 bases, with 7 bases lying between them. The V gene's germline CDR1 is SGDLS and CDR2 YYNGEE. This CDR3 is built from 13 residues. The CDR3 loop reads CASSVAGANEQFF. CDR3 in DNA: TGTGCCAGCAGCGTAGCTGGGGCCAATGAGCAGTTCTTC.

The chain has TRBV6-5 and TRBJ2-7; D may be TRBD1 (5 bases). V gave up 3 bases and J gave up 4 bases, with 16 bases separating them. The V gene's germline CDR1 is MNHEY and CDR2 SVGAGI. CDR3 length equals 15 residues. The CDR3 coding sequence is TGTGCCAGCAGTTATAAAGGGGATCTGCGATACGAGCAGTACTTC. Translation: CASSYKGDLRYEQYF.

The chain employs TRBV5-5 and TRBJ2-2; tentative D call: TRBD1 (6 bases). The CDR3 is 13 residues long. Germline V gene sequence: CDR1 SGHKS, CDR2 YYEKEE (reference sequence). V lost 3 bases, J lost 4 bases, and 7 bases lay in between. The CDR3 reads CASSWGPTGELFF. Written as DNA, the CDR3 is TGTGCCAGCAGCTGGGGGCCCACCGGGGAGCTGTTTTTT.

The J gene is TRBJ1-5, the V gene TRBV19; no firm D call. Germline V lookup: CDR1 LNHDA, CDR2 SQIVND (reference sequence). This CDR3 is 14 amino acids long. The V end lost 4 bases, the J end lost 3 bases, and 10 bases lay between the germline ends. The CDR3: CASSTDKYNQPQHF. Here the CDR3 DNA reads TGTGCCAGTAGTACCGACAAATACAATCAGCCCCAGCATTTT.

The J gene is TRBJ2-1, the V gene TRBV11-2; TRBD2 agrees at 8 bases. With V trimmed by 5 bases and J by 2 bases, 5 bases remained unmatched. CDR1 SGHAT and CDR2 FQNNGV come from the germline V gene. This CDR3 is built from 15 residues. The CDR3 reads CASSVTSGPYNEQFF. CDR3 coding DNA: TGTGCCAGCAGCGTCACTAGCGGCCCCTACAATGAGCAGTTCTTC.

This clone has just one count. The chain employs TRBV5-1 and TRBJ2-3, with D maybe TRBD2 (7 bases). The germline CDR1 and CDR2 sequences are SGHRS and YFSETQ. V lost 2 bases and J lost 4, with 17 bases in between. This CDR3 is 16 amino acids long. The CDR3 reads CASSFSGGPTADTQYF. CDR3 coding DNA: TGCGCCAGCAGCTTCTCCGGGGGGCCCACTGCAGATACGCAGTATTTT.

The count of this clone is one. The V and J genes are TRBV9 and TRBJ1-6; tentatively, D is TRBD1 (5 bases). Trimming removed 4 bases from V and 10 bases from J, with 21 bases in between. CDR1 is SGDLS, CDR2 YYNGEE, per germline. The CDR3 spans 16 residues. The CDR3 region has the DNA TGTGCCAGCAGCTCCGCCCGGGGGGGGTTTTGGTCACCCCTCCACTTT. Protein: CASSSARGGFWSPLHF.

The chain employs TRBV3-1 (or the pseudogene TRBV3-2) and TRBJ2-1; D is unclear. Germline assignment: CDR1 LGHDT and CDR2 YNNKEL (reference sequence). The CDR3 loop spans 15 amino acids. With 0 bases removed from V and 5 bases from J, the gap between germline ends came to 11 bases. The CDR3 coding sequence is TGTGCCAGCAGCCAAGAGGATCAGGTAAACAATGAGCAGTTCTTC. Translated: CASSQEDQVNNEQFF.

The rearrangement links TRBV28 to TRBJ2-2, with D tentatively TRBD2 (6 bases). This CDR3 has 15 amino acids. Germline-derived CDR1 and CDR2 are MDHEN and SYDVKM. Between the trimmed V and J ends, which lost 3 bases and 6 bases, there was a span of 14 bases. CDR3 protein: CASSLPLGGSGELFF. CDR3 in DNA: TGTGCCAGCAGTTTGCCCCTGGGGGGATCCGGGGAGCTGTTTTTT.

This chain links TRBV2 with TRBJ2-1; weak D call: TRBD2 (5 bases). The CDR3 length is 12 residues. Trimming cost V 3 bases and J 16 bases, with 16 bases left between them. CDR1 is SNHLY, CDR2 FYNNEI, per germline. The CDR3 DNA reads TGTGCCAGCAGTGATTTTAGCGCCGGAGTCTTCTTC. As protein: CASSDFSAGVFF.

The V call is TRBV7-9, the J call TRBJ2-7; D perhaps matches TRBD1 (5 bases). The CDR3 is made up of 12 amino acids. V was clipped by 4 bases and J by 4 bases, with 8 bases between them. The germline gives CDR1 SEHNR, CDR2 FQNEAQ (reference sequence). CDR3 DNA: TGTGCCAGCAGCTGGACATCTTACGAGCAGTACTTC. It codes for CASSWTSYEQYF.

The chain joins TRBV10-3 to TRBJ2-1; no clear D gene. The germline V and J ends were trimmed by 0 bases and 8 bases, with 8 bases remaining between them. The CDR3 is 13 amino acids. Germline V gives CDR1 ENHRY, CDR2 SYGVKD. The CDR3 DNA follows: TGTGCCATCAGTGAGTCGACTCCCGATGAGCAGTTCTTC. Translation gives CAISESTPDEQFF.

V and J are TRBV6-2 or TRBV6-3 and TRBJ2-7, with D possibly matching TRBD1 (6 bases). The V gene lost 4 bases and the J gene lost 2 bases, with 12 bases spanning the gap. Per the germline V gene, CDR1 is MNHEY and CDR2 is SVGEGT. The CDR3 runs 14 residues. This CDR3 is CASSSGTLAYEQYF. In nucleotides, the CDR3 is TGTGCCAGCAGTTCCGGGACACTTGCCTACGAGCAGTACTTC.

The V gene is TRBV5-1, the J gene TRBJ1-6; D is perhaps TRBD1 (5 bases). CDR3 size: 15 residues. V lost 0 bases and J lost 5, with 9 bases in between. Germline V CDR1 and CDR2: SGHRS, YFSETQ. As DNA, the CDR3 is TGCGCCAGCAGCTTGGCATCAGGGAATAATTCACCCCTCCACTTT. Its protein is CASSLASGNNSPLHF. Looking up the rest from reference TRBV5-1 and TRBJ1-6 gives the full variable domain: KAGVTQTPRYLIKTRGQQVTLSCSPISGHRSVSWYQQTPGQGLQFLFEYFSETQRNKGNFPGRFSGRQFSNSRSEMNVSTLELGDSALYLCASSLASGNNSPLHFGNGTRLTVT.

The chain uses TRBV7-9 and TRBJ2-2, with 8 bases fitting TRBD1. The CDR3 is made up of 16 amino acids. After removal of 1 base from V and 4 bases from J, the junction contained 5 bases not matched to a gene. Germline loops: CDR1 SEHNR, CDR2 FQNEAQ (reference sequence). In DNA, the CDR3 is TGTGCCAGCAGCTTAGGGCAGGGGGCCGTCACCGGGGAGCTGTTTTTT. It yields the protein CASSLGQGAVTGELFF. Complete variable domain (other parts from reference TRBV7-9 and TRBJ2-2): DTGVSQNPRHKITKRGQNVTFRCDPISEHNRLYWYRQTLGQGPEFLTYFQNEAQLEKSRLLSDRFSAERPKGSFSTLEIQRTEQGDSAMYLCASSLGQGAVTGELFFGEGSRLTVL.